This T cell receptor beta chain was sequenced for a study of OX40 agonist ivuxolimab in advanced cancers. The study's findings and limits: Among the lowest levels of clonal expansion were found in partial responders at 0.1-3.0 mg/kg.

TCRdb's copy holds only in-frame clones and misses some; the assay was immunoSEQ multiplex PCR. The sample gives some 66,000 clones, around 83% of which show up once; roughly 2.4% is in the top ten. About this clone: What it binds is unknown.

This CDR3 has 14 residues. Germline lookup yields CDR1 LNHDA and CDR2 SQIVND (reference sequence). Trimming pared 6 bases from V and 7 bases from J, leaving 16 bases between. This sequence originates from an adult with an advanced solid tumor such as melanoma, head and neck, liver or kidney cancer. Sequenced here: CD4+ or CD8+ T cells sorted from blood, sampled in a trial of the OX40 agonist ivuxolimab. The chain is built from TRBV19 and TRBJ2-1; D not certain. The CDR3 region is CASSVVFLGNEQFF. CDR3 coding DNA: TGTGCCAGTAGCGTAGTATTCTTGGGGAATGAGCAGTTCTTC. The complete variable domain, with remaining parts taken from reference TRBV19 and TRBJ2-1, reads DGGITQSPKYLFRKEGQNVTLSCEQNLNHDAMYWYRQDPGQGLRLIYYSQIVNDFQKGDIAEGYSVSREKKESFPLTVTSAQKNPTAFYLCASSVVFLGNEQFFGPGTRLTVL.